The 17 T cell receptor beta chains reported below all come from one sample, sequenced in a study of spatial heterogeneity in lung cancer. Study observations and caveats: How many expanded intratumoral alpha and beta TCRs were present tracked the tumor mutation count, which was a count of nonsynonymous mutations.

Their cognate antigens are unknown. TCRdb itself ran the 5' RACE reads through MiXCR, one entry per CDR3 protein. Of 25,000 to 30,000 distinct CDR3 sequences in the sample, about 7.1% are singletons; the top ten hold roughly 22%. Time point given: sample taken at primary tumor resection. The sequences come from lung tumor tissue, collected at surgery. These receptors all stem from a male donor with early-stage non-small cell lung cancer.

The CDR3 sequence: CASSLSQVTEAFF. CDR3 in DNA: TGTGCCAGCAGCTTAAGTCAGGTCACTGAAGCTTTCTTT. The chain combines TRBV7-2 with TRBJ1-1; D is uncertain. V was pared by 2 bases and J by 4 bases, with 8 bases between. CDR3 size: 13 residues. Per germline, CDR1 SGHTA and CDR2 FQGNSA. The full variable domain, its missing parts supplied by reference TRBV7-2 and TRBJ1-1, is GAGVSQSPSNKVTEKGKDVELRCDPISGHTALYWYRQSLGQGLEFLIYFQGNSAPDKSGLPSDRFSAERTGGSVSTLTIQRTQQEDSAVYLCASSLSQVTEAFFGQGTRLTVV.

This clonotype was seen at least ten times. This chain joins TRBV11-2 and TRBJ1-1; D gene ambiguous. The V gene's germline CDR1 is SGHAT and CDR2 FQNNGV. Deletions cut 5 bases from V and 3 bases from J, with 13 bases between. The CDR3 runs 14 residues. CDR3 sequence: CASSSSGRDTEAFF. CDR3 in DNA: TGTGCCAGCAGCAGCAGCGGGCGGGACACTGAAGCTTTCTTT.

The chain employs TRBV20-1 and TRBJ2-3; D ambiguous. The CDR3 covers 14 residues. Germline V gene sequence: CDR1 DFQATT, CDR2 SNEGSKA (reference sequence). V gave up 1 base and J gave up 5 bases, with 13 bases separating them. CDR3 amino acids: CSARGGPPIDTQYF. The DNA of the CDR3 is TGCAGTGCTAGAGGTGGCCCGCCAATAGATACGCAGTATTTT.

V and J are TRBV29-1 and TRBJ1-4; D call uncertain. The length of the CDR3 is 14 residues. V lost 5 bases and J 8 bases, leaving 18 bases between the germline ends. Germline loops: CDR1 SQVTM, CDR2 ANQGSEA. This CDR3 is CSVMTERWWEKLFF. Written as DNA, the CDR3 is TGCAGCGTTATGACGGAACGGTGGTGGGAAAAACTGTTTTTT.

CDR3 loop: CASSQDRTGLYTF. CDR3 DNA sequence: TGCGCCAGCAGCCAAGATAGAACAGGACTCTACACCTTC. This rearrangement joins TRBV4-3 to TRBJ1-2, with D tentatively TRBD1 (5 bases). The CDR3 contains 13 residues. Germline values: CDR1 LGHNA, CDR2 YSLEER. Deletions cut 0 bases from V and 10 bases from J, with 12 bases between.

This clonotype was detected a few times. The rearrangement joins TRBV5-1 to TRBJ2-3; D is unclear. Germline loops: CDR1 SGHRS, CDR2 YFSETQ. V lost 0 bases and J 3 bases, leaving 5 bases between the germline ends. CDR3 length equals 13 residues. The DNA of the CDR3 is TGCGCCAGCAGCTTGGAGGGTACAGATACGCAGTATTTT. Translated, it gives CASSLEGTDTQYF.

This clonotype was detected many times. J is TRBJ1-5 and V is TRBV7-2; perhaps TRBD1 as D (5 bases). The CDR3 totals 12 residues. The V end was cut by 4 bases, the J end by 7 bases, with 8 bases between. The germline V gene encodes CDR1 SGHTA and CDR2 FQGNSA. CDR3 sequence (DNA): TGTGCCAGCAGCTCCCAGGGACAGCCCCAGCATTTT. The encoded protein is CASSSQGQPQHF.

This clonotype appeared many times. The chain has TRBV28 and TRBJ2-1, with 9 positions matching TRBD1. CDR3 length: 17 amino acids. Germline values: CDR1 MDHEN, CDR2 SYDVKM. V was pared by 6 bases and J by 2 bases, with 11 bases of the junction left unmatched. CDR3 protein: CASSHAERQGAYNEQFF. The DNA for the CDR3 is TGTGCCAGCAGCCATGCCGAGAGACAGGGGGCCTACAATGAGCAGTTCTTC.

This clonotype has at least ten counts. The rearrangement uses TRBV4-3 and TRBJ1-1; D is unresolved. Germline V lookup: CDR1 LGHNA, CDR2 YSLEER. This CDR3 comprises 15 residues. V lost 1 base, J lost 11 bases, and 20 bases lay in between. CDR3: CASSQGYSTPRKAFF. CDR3 DNA: TGCGCCAGCAGCCAAGGCTATTCGACTCCCCGGAAGGCTTTCTTT.

V gene TRBV3-1 combines with J gene TRBJ1-2; D gene uncertain. Between the trimmed V and J ends, which lost 0 bases and 1 base, there was a span of 15 bases. The germline gives CDR1 LGHDT, CDR2 YNNKEL (reference sequence). CDR3 size: 17 residues. The CDR3 coding sequence is TGTGCCAGCAGCCAAGAACGGGGTCCGGGAATTAACTATGGCTACACCTTC. The encoded protein is CASSQERGPGINYGYTF.

This clonotype has a handful of counts. The rearrangement joins TRBV28 to TRBJ1-4; a possible D gene is TRBD1 (6 bases). Trimming left V 5 bases short and J 8 bases short, with 12 bases between. The CDR3 contains 13 residues. Germline assignment: CDR1 MDHEN and CDR2 SYDVKM. CDR3 sequence: CASSIIGQEKLFF. CDR3 coding DNA: TGTGCCAGCAGTATCATAGGACAGGAAAAACTGTTTTTT.

This clonotype was observed many times. This sequence joins TRBV4-3 and TRBJ2-2; TRBD1 might be the D (6 bases). V dropped 0 bases and J dropped 0 bases, with 11 bases sitting between them. The CDR3 is 17 amino acids. The germline gives CDR1 LGHNA, CDR2 YSLEER. The CDR3 nucleotides are TGCGCCAGCAGCCAAGATTGGGCAGGGGCGAACACCGGGGAGCTGTTTTTT. It translates to CASSQDWAGANTGELFF.

The chain joins TRBV7-2 to TRBJ2-3, with TRBD2 matching over 10 bases. V was clipped by 1 base and J by 1 base; unmatched bases: 5. CDR1 and CDR2 from the germline V gene are SGHTA and FQGNSA. This CDR3 region has 17 residues. The CDR3: CASSLGSTSGGTDTQYF. In nucleotides, the CDR3 is TGTGCCAGCAGCTTAGGATCCACTAGCGGGGGCACAGATACGCAGTATTTT.

This clonotype was counted ten times or more. The rearrangement uses TRBV6-2 or TRBV6-3 and TRBJ1-5; 8 nucleotides align to TRBD1. Germline loops: CDR1 MNHEY, CDR2 SVGEGT. This CDR3 comprises 18 residues. J lost 0 bases, V lost 6 bases, and 13 bases had no gene match. In DNA form, the CDR3 reads TGTGCCAGCAGCCCCGGGACAGGCCGGCTTTCTAGCAATCAGCCCCAGCATTTT. Residues: CASSPGTGRLSSNQPQHF.

This clonotype came up many times. V usage is TRBV12-3 or TRBV12-4 and J usage is TRBJ1-2, with D tentatively TRBD1 (5 bases). CDR3 length: 15 residues. V lost 6 bases and J lost 2, with 16 bases in between. CDR3: CASREPTQGNYGYTF. The CDR3 coding sequence is TGTGCCAGCAGGGAGCCTACTCAGGGAAACTATGGCTACACCTTC.

This clonotype was counted many times. The chain has TRBV11-2 and TRBJ2-3; TRBD1 might be the D (6 bases). The V end was cut by 6 bases, the J end by 0 bases, with 13 bases between. The CDR3 is 15 amino acids. Germline CDR1 SGHAT, CDR2 FQNNGV. The CDR3 nucleotides are TGTGCCAGCAGTTGGGACACTTCTAGCACAGATACGCAGTATTTT. Encoded protein: CASSWDTSSTDTQYF.

This clonotype came up many times. This rearrangement joins TRBV5-1 to TRBJ2-5; unclear D gene. Germline V lookup: CDR1 SGHRS, CDR2 YFSETQ. V shed 1 base and J shed 1 base, with 11 bases lying between them. The CDR3 is 15 amino acids. CDR3 DNA: TGCGCCAGCAGCTTGAATTTGAACGGCCAAGAGACCCAGTACTTC. It yields the protein CASSLNLNGQETQYF.